This entry features one T cell receptor beta chain sequence. The data were obtained in a study of cytomegalovirus exposure and HLA in healthy donors. Across the whole study: The same platform was used for the 130 or so validation repertoires as for the 666 first-cohort repertoires, as reported in a later analysis.

Assay: immunoSEQ multiplex PCR; the TCRdb copy retains only in-frame clones and omits some. Seen here are more than 50,000 clones, 91% observed once, and the top ten hold approximately 2.1%. Trimming at V came to 2 bases and at J to 4 bases, leaving 3 bases not matched to a gene. The germline CDR1 and CDR2 sequences are WSHSY and SAAADI. The CDR3 extends over 14 amino acids. The V call is TRBV10-2, the J call TRBJ1-1; 8 bases map to TRBD1. The TCR sequence derives from a woman in her twenties or thirties in good health and CMV-seronegative. The sequenced sample consisted of PBMCs. The CDR3 DNA sequence: TGCGCCAGCAGTGAGGATACAGGGGGCACTGAAGCTTTCTTT. Translating gives CASSEDTGGTEAFF.